This T cell receptor beta chain was sequenced during a study of shared clonotypes between healthy human individuals. Ten immunoSEQ deep assay plates were used to sequence unsorted PBMC DNA. Produced via immunoSEQ multiplex PCR; TCRdb's table is partial and in-frame only. Here the sample spans some 450,000 clones, around 77% being singletons. As concerns this clone: No antigen is known for it. This sequence is one base from a far larger clone and is likely a read error.

Points from the study as a whole: Sequencing depth was predicted to influence how clonotypes are shared among donors. Donor scarcity curtailed the genetic and exposure-history diversity represented herein.

The sequencing input was PBMCs. The sequence was obtained from a woman between 40 and 55 years old in good health. Some clones in this sample may be carry-over from other donors' samples.

CDR3 DNA sequence: TGTGCCAGCAGCCCCGCCCTCCTAACAGCTACGCAGTATTTT. Amino acids: CASSPALLTATQYF. This sequence joins TRBV9 and TRBJ2-3, with D unclear. CDR3 size: 14 residues. The germline V gene has CDR1 SGDLS and CDR2 YYNGEE.